The 32 T cell receptor beta chains reported below all come from one sample, sequenced in a study of shared clonotypes between healthy human individuals. Using immunoSEQ multiplex PCR, the repertoire was profiled, and TCRdb retains in-frame clones only, with some absent. The profile shows 2 million to 3 million clones, 93% of them singletons. Material: naive CD4+ T cells from PBMCs. Subset noted: CD45RA+ positively selected. The receptors stem from a young man in good health. Some clones in this sample may be carry-over from other donors' samples.

This clone was seen a few times. The CDR3 is CASSWTGNTEAFF. CDR3 nucleotides: TGTGCCAGCAGCTGGACCGGGAACACTGAAGCTTTCTTT. The chain links TRBV7-2 to TRBJ1-1; the D is unclear. V dropped 4 bases and J dropped 1 base, with 7 bases sitting between them. Germline lookup yields CDR1 SGHTA and CDR2 FQGNSA. This CDR3 is built from 13 residues.

This sequence joins TRBV9 and TRBJ2-1; no firm D call. The ends were cut back, 7 bases at V and 6 bases at J, with 14 bases in the middle. The CDR3 is 13 residues long. The germline V gene encodes CDR1 SGDLS and CDR2 YYNGEE. DNA for the CDR3: TGTGCCAGCGGAGCAGCGTGGGCCAATGAGCAGTTCTTC. It specifies CASGAAWANEQFF.

This rearrangement joins TRBV7-7 to TRBJ2-5, with D unclear. This CDR3 contains 13 residues. Trimming took off 5 bases at V and 2 bases at J, with 9 bases between the two ends. Germline-derived CDR1 and CDR2 are SSHAT and FNYEAQ (reference sequence). In nucleotides, the CDR3 is TGTGCCAGCAGCCAAGATTTACAAGAGACCCAGTACTTC. It specifies CASSQDLQETQYF.

This sequence joins TRBV18 and TRBJ2-1, with 10 positions matching TRBD2. V shed 4 bases, J shed 3 bases, and the junction held 6 bases outside the gene matches. The CDR3 runs to 16 residues. CDR1 is KGHSH, CDR2 LQKENI, per germline. CDR3 nucleotides: TGTGCCAGCTCACTTTTATTAGCGGGAGGCTACAATGAGCAGTTCTTC. It codes for CASSLLLAGGYNEQFF.

This chain joins TRBV7-9 and TRBJ2-7; D gene uncertain. Trimming removed 1 base from V and 0 bases from J, with 10 bases in between. CDR3 size: 15 residues. The germline CDR1 and CDR2 sequences are SEHNR and FQNEAQ (reference sequence). CDR3 nucleotides: TGTGCCAGCAGCTTAGGGGCAGGCCACTCCTACGAGCAGTACTTC. Amino acid sequence: CASSLGAGHSYEQYF.

As concerns this clone: Distinct nucleotide sequences in the sample also encode this CDR3. The V gene is TRBV9, the J gene TRBJ2-1; D call uncertain. V lost 0 bases and J lost 2, with 3 bases in between. The CDR3 consists of 13 residues. Per the germline V gene, CDR1 is SGDLS and CDR2 is YYNGEE. The CDR3 sequence is CASSVATYNEQFF. Here the CDR3 DNA reads TGTGCCAGCAGCGTAGCAACCTACAATGAGCAGTTCTTC.

The chain joins TRBV28 to TRBJ1-1; a weak D match, TRBD1 (5 bases). The CDR3 has 15 amino acids. Trimming took 10 bases from V and 3 from J, leaving 21 bases between them. CDR1 and CDR2 from the germline V gene are MDHEN and SYDVKM. For the CDR3, the DNA is TGTGCCATCAATTCCCCCAGGGTTAGTCACACTGAAGCTTTCTTT. Residues: CAINSPRVSHTEAFF. The whole variable domain, remainder taken from reference TRBV28 and TRBJ1-1, is DVKVTQSSRYLVKRTGEKVFLECVQDMDHENMFWYRQDPGLGLRLIYFSYDVKMKEKGDIPEGYSVSREKKERFSLILESASTNQTSMYLCAINSPRVSHTEAFFGQGTRLTVV.

The V call is TRBV5-4, the J call TRBJ2-7; D is perhaps TRBD2 (5 bases). V lost 4 bases and J lost 6, with 17 bases in between. In germline, CDR1 is SGHNT, CDR2 YYREEE (reference sequence). The CDR3 runs to 14 residues. The CDR3 region has the DNA TGTGCCAGCAGCCACACGGACCCCCGGGGCGAGCAGTACTTC. Residues: CASSHTDPRGEQYF. The full variable domain, rest sourced from reference TRBV5-4 and TRBJ2-7, is ETGVTQSPTHLIKTRGQQVTLRCSSQSGHNTVSWYQQALGQGPQFIFQYYREEENGRGNFPPRFSGLQFPNYSSELNVNALELDDSALYLCASSHTDPRGEQYFGPGTRLTVT.

The chain links TRBV28 to TRBJ2-5; 13 bases match TRBD2. The CDR3 is made up of 16 amino acids. V was clipped by 6 bases and J by 6 bases; unmatched bases: 10. Germline CDR1 is MDHEN and CDR2 is SYDVKM. CDR3 nucleotide sequence: TGTGCCAGCAGCCTTCCGGGACTAGCGGGAACGAAGACCCAGTACTTC. It encodes CASSLPGLAGTKTQYF.

DNA for the CDR3: TGTGCCAGCAGTTTAGCGGGAGTCAACAATGAGCAGTTCTTC. It specifies CASSLAGVNNEQFF. The genes are TRBV28 and TRBJ2-1; 7 bases map to TRBD2. Trimming removed 2 bases from V and 5 bases from J; junction bases left unmatched: 3. The length of the CDR3 is 14 residues. Germline-derived CDR1 and CDR2 are MDHEN and SYDVKM.

The chain links TRBV4-1 to TRBJ2-3, with D tentatively TRBD1 or TRBD2 (7 bases each). V gave up 5 bases and J gave up 5 bases, with 26 bases separating them. Germline assignment: CDR1 MGHRA and CDR2 YSYEKL. The CDR3 loop spans 18 amino acids. CDR3 bases: TGCGCCAGCAGCGAAGGGGGCGGGGGAGACGCGGGAGTAGATACGCAGTATTTT. Protein: CASSEGGGGDAGVDTQYF.

This sequence joins TRBV28 and TRBJ1-4; 9 bases map to TRBD1. The CDR3 extends over 20 amino acids. The junction had 13 bases not matched to a gene; V was cut back by 2 bases and J by 0 bases. Germline loops: CDR1 MDHEN, CDR2 SYDVKM. In DNA, the CDR3 is TGTGCCAGCAGTTTACCGAACAACAGGGGGCGGTACGCAACTAATGAAAAACTGTTTTTT. This translates into CASSLPNNRGRYATNEKLFF.

This rearrangement joins TRBV7-2 to TRBJ2-7; D might be TRBD1 (6 bases). Germline loops: CDR1 SGHTA, CDR2 FQGNSA. Deletions cut 1 base from V and 2 bases from J, with 12 bases between. The CDR3 consists of 15 residues. CDR3 nucleotides: TGTGCCAGCAGCTTAGGACAGGTAATAGCCTACGAGCAGTACTTC. It encodes CASSLGQVIAYEQYF.

The rearrangement links TRBV11-1 to TRBJ2-6, with D possibly TRBD1 on 6 matching bases. Germline V lookup: CDR1 SGHAT, CDR2 FQDESV (reference sequence). Deletions cut 6 bases from V and 0 bases from J, with 12 bases between. The CDR3 spans 16 residues. CDR3 coding DNA: TGTGCCAGCAGTCGAGACAGGTACTCTGGGGCCAACGTCCTGACTTTC. It translates to CASSRDRYSGANVLTF. The whole variable domain, filled in from reference TRBV11-1 and TRBJ2-6, reads EAEVAQSPRYKITEKSQAVAFWCDPISGHATLYWYRQILGQGPELLVQFQDESVVDDSQLPKDRFSAERLKGVDSTLKIQPAELGDSAMYLCASSRDRYSGANVLTFGAGSRLTVL.

A single count supports this clone. This chain connects TRBV7-2 to TRBJ2-2; the D gene is possibly TRBD1 (8 bases). Between the trimmed V and J ends, which lost 5 bases and 6 bases, there was a span of 16 bases. This CDR3 region has 15 residues. Per the germline V gene, CDR1 is SGHTA and CDR2 is FQGNSA. The CDR3 region is CASSPDRGGSGELFF. DNA of the CDR3: TGTGCCAGCAGCCCAGACAGGGGAGGGTCCGGGGAGCTGTTTTTT.

This clone appeared once. The same CDR3 can be traced to other DNA sequences in this sample. The chain has TRBV7-2 and TRBJ2-5; the match to TRBD2 covers 7 bases. V was clipped by 5 bases and J by 4 bases; unmatched bases: 7. CDR1 is SGHTA and CDR2 is FQGNSA in the germline V gene. This CDR3 has 14 amino acids. The CDR3 DNA reads as TGTGCCAGCAGCACCCGACTAGCTGGAGAGACCCAGTACTTC. Protein: CASSTRLAGETQYF. Looking up the rest from reference TRBV7-2 and TRBJ2-5 gives the full variable domain: GAGVSQSPSNKVTEKGKDVELRCDPISGHTALYWYRQSLGQGLEFLIYFQGNSAPDKSGLPSDRFSAERTGGSVSTLTIQRTQQEDSAVYLCASSTRLAGETQYFGPGTRLLVL.

The chain carries TRBV7-9 and TRBJ2-3, with D unresolved. Germline CDR1 reads SEHNR; CDR2 reads FQNEAQ (reference sequence). The CDR3 spans 15 residues. V dropped 1 base and J dropped 2 bases, with 10 bases sitting between them. The CDR3 here is CASSLGWENTDTQYF. The DNA for the CDR3 is TGTGCCAGCAGCTTAGGTTGGGAAAACACAGATACGCAGTATTTT.

V is TRBV9 and J is TRBJ2-2, with 8 bases that match TRBD2. Per the germline V gene, CDR1 is SGDLS and CDR2 is YYNGEE. Losses at the gene ends were 4 bases for V and 5 bases for J; bases not matched to a gene: 10. The CDR3 covers 16 residues. The CDR3 region is CASSPRAGVRTGELFF. The CDR3, as DNA: TGTGCCAGCAGCCCACGAGCGGGAGTAAGGACCGGGGAGCTGTTTTTT.

The V call is TRBV28, the J call TRBJ2-3; D may be TRBD2 (6 bases). The germline V gene has CDR1 MDHEN and CDR2 SYDVKM. This CDR3 has 15 residues. Trimming shortened V by 3 bases and J by 4 bases, and 14 bases separated the two germline ends. The CDR3 sequence: CASSFLLGGADTQYF. The CDR3 nucleotides are TGTGCCAGCAGTTTTCTTCTAGGCGGGGCAGATACGCAGTATTTT. The full variable domain, in which reference TRBV28 and TRBJ2-3 provide the parts outside the CDR3, is DVKVTQSSRYLVKRTGEKVFLECVQDMDHENMFWYRQDPGLGLRLIYFSYDVKMKEKGDIPEGYSVSREKKERFSLILESASTNQTSMYLCASSFLLGGADTQYFGPGTRLTVL.

The chain combines TRBV5-1 with TRBJ2-7; 10 positions match TRBD2. The trim removed 0 bases at V and 4 bases at J, leaving 7 bases unmatched. The V gene's germline CDR1 is SGHRS and CDR2 YFSETQ. The CDR3 has 16 residues. Here the CDR3 reads CASSLGPAGGEYEQYF. The CDR3 nucleotides read TGCGCCAGCAGCTTGGGGCCAGCGGGAGGGGAATACGAGCAGTACTTC.

The chain employs TRBV7-2 and TRBJ2-3, with a tentative D call TRBD1 (5 bases). V lost 5 bases and J lost 2, with 17 bases in between. The length of the CDR3 is 16 residues. The V gene's germline CDR1 is SGHTA and CDR2 FQGNSA. The CDR3, as DNA: TGTGCCAGCAGCGTACAGGTTCCGCTTATCACAGATACGCAGTATTTT. Translation: CASSVQVPLITDTQYF.

A single count supports this clone. The chain couples TRBV5-4 to TRBJ2-2; D is unclear. This CDR3 contains 15 residues. V lost 4 bases and J lost 4, with 14 bases in between. Per germline, CDR1 SGHNT and CDR2 YYREEE (reference sequence). The CDR3: CASSPRNHGTGELFF. The CDR3 DNA reads as TGTGCCAGCAGCCCCCGGAACCACGGCACCGGGGAGCTGTTTTTT.

V gene TRBV28 combines with J gene TRBJ2-7, with D perhaps TRBD2 (5 bases). CDR1 and CDR2 from the germline V gene are MDHEN and SYDVKM. The CDR3 contains 14 residues. Trimming left V 8 bases short and J 4 bases short, with 18 bases between. The CDR3 protein is CASGSTDLAYEQYF. As DNA, the CDR3 is TGTGCCAGCGGATCCACCGACCTAGCTTACGAGCAGTACTTC. The full variable domain, completed using reference TRBV28 and TRBJ2-7, is DVKVTQSSRYLVKRTGEKVFLECVQDMDHENMFWYRQDPGLGLRLIYFSYDVKMKEKGDIPEGYSVSREKKERFSLILESASTNQTSMYLCASGSTDLAYEQYFGPGTRLTVT.

The chain uses TRBV6-1 and TRBJ1-5; D perhaps matches TRBD1 (6 bases). Trimming removed 7 bases from V and 1 base from J, with 14 bases in between. The V gene's germline CDR1 is MNHNS and CDR2 SASEGT. The CDR3 has 15 residues. The CDR3 loop is CASTEGDTSNQPQHF. As DNA, the CDR3 is TGTGCCAGCACCGAGGGGGACACCAGCAATCAGCCCCAGCATTTT.

This chain connects TRBV6-6 to TRBJ2-7; D is possibly TRBD2 (6 bases). The germline CDR1 and CDR2 sequences are MNHNY and SVGAGI (reference sequence). The V gene lost 8 bases and the J gene lost 5 bases, with 10 bases spanning the gap. The CDR3 runs 11 residues. The CDR3 nucleotides are TGTGCCAGCGGGGGGTATGACGAGCAGTACTTC. Residues: CASGGYDEQYF.

The chain uses TRBV29-1 and TRBJ2-7, with D maybe TRBD1 (6 bases). The CDR3 is made up of 13 amino acids. The germline V and J ends were trimmed by 4 bases and 5 bases, with 15 bases remaining between them. Germline assignment: CDR1 SQVTM and CDR2 ANQGSEA. CDR3 region: CSVATNRAHEQYF. CDR3 bases: TGCAGCGTTGCTACCAACAGGGCCCACGAGCAGTACTTC.

CDR3 bases: TGTGCCAGCAGCACCCCAGCGGGAGTACGCGAGCAGTACTTC. Translation: CASSTPAGVREQYF. The chain combines TRBV28 with TRBJ2-7; 8 bases line up with TRBD2. CDR3 size: 14 residues. The germline V gene has CDR1 MDHEN and CDR2 SYDVKM. After removal of 6 bases from V and 6 bases from J, the junction contained 10 bases not matched to a gene.

The genes are TRBV12-5 and TRBJ2-7; D is perhaps TRBD2 (6 bases). The CDR3 runs to 13 residues. Trimming left V 6 bases short and J 6 bases short, with 15 bases between. Germline-derived CDR1 and CDR2 are LGHNT and FRNRAP. CDR3 in DNA: TGTGCTAGTGGACTAGGACGGGGGTCCGAGCAGTACTTC. This translates into CASGLGRGSEQYF.

This clone was observed a single time. The V gene is TRBV18, the J gene TRBJ2-1; 7 bases line up with TRBD1. CDR3 length: 15 amino acids. Germline V gene data show CDR1 as KGHSH and CDR2 as LQKENI. The V gene end was trimmed by 3 bases and the J gene end by 3 bases; junction bases not matched to a gene: 5. DNA of the CDR3: TGTGCCAGCTCACCCAACCAGGGGGACTACAATGAGCAGTTCTTC. It is translated as CASSPNQGDYNEQFF.

The rearrangement uses TRBV18 and TRBJ1-1, with D perhaps TRBD1 (5 bases). CDR3 length: 17 amino acids. The germline gives CDR1 KGHSH, CDR2 LQKENI. Trimming left V 8 bases short and J 1 base short, with 23 bases between. The CDR3 region is CASTRTPDPYGNTEAFF. CDR3 sequence (DNA): TGTGCCAGCACCCGGACACCCGATCCCTATGGGAACACTGAAGCTTTCTTT.

The chain is built from TRBV19 and TRBJ2-1, with D possibly being TRBD1 (6 bases). The CDR3 totals 15 residues. Trimming shortened V by 7 bases and J by 5 bases, and 18 bases separated the two germline ends. Germline V gene data show CDR1 as LNHDA and CDR2 as SQIVND (reference sequence). Written as DNA, the CDR3 is TGTGCCAGTACCCTCTCGGCCAGGGGAAACAATGAGCAGTTCTTC. This translates into CASTLSARGNNEQFF.

The rearrangement joins TRBV28 to TRBJ1-3; D uncertain. V lost 5 bases, J lost 7 bases, and 18 bases lay in between. Germline assignment: CDR1 MDHEN and CDR2 SYDVKM. The length of the CDR3 is 15 residues. CDR3 protein: CASSGRVSVGNTIYF. CDR3 sequence (DNA): TGTGCCAGCAGTGGCCGGGTCTCGGTTGGGAACACCATATATTTT.